This T cell receptor (beta chain) was observed in a study of blood T cell repertoires in COVID-19 (dated by TCRdb to the early 2020s). About the full investigation: Samples covering the acute and convalescent phases of COVID-19 were provided by collaborators in the United States, Italy and Spain. A freely available public database, intended as a resource for researchers studying the immune response to SARS-CoV-2, is where the repertoires were released. Nearly every sample came with metadata listing a de-identified subject ID, COVID-19 status, age in years and sex. The prospective study material was composed of cDNA or gDNA derived from T cells, B-cell-depleted T cells, or PBMCs. Where available, HLA class I and class II types were taken from metadata supplied by the sample provider and were not determined by assay-based typing. Subjects who had been exposed to COVID-19, were actively infected with it, or had recovered from it provided the deeply sampled blood TCRbeta repertoires that made up the dataset. Samples were obtained from the ongoing ImmuneRACE study (first 160 participants) and from 1,200 or so subjects provided by 6 global collaborators. The paper as a whole reports these results and caveats: How much clinical and demographic metadata was included differed by source and by participant, and the metadata was provided uncurated.

Trimming accounts for 3 bases at V and 7 bases at J, while the number of junction bases matched to no gene is 3. Per the germline V gene, WSHSY is the CDR1 and SAAADI is the CDR2. Taken from cysteine to phenylalanine, the CDR3 has 14 residues. The only DNA kept is the CDR3, 42 bases in frame from the first base. This clone was seen a handful of times. Its antigen is currently not known. Per-nucleotide qualities are absent, and no much larger clonotype sits a single base away. TCRbeta CDR3 regions were amplified from genomic DNA using the immunoSEQ Assay, a bias-controlled multiplex PCR. The study's processing was this. The number of nucleated cells in each sample was estimated from the amplification of reference gene primers within the assay. To quantify the absolute abundance of each unique TCRbeta CDR3 rearrangement, sequence reads were collapsed and filtered. Productive Simpson clonality was computed per sample as the square root of Simpson's diversity index over productive rearrangements. TCRdb retrieved this table from immuneACCESS and kept in-frame rearrangements only. Not all clones are present; in checked studies, unresolved V genes account for under half, and no reason is known for the remainder. V and J calls and clone size come straight from that table; D and trimming were deduced from the DNA. The sample includes tens of thousands of clones, with 75% to 85% observed a single time. The ten largest clones take up over 4% of the sample.

The collaborating institutions used their own protocols to collect whole blood in K2EDTA tubes. Collaborator samples were shipped for TCRbeta analysis as frozen whole blood, isolated PBMCs, or DNA extracted from either sample type. This receptor was identified in a woman aged 55-70 years with acute or convalescent COVID-19. The sample taken for sequencing was peripheral blood. In this chain, TRBV10-2 is recombined with TRBJ1-5; TRBD1 matches 10 bases in the middle. The nucleotide sequence is given as TGCGCCAGCAGTGACGACAGGGGGCAACAGCCCCAGCATTTT. It translates to CASSDDRGQQPQHF.